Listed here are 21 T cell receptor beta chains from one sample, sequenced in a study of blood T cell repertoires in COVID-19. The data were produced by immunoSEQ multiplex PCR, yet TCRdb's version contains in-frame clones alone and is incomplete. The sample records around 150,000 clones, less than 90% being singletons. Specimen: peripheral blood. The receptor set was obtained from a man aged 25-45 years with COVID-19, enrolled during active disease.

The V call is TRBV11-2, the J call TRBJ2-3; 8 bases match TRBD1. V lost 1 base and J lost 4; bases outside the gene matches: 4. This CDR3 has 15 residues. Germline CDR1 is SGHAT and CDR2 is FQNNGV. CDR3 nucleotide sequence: TGTGCCAGCAGCTTAGTTCAGGGGGCTGCAGATACGCAGTATTTT. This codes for CASSLVQGAADTQYF.

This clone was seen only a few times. In DNA, the CDR3 is TGTGCCAGCAGCTTAGAAGGGGGGGGCTACGAGCAGTACTTC. Encoded protein: CASSLEGGGYEQYF. The V and J genes are TRBV7-2 and TRBJ2-7; weak D call: TRBD2 (7 bases). There are 14 residues in the CDR3. V lost 1 base, J lost 3 bases, and 10 bases lay in between. Per the germline V gene, CDR1 is SGHTA and CDR2 is FQGNSA.

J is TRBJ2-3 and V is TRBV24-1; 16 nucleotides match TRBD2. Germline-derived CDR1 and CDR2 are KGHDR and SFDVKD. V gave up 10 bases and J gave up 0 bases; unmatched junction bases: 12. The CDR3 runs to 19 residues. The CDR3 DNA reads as TGTGCCACAGTGGGACTAGCGGGAGGGATTTCCATTAGCACAGATACGCAGTATTTT. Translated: CATVGLAGGISISTDTQYF.

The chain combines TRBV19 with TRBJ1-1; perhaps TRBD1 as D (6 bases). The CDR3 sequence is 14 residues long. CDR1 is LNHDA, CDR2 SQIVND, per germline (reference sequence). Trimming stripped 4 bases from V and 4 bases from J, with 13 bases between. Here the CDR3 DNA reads TGTGCCAGTAGTAAGGGCAGGGGTAGCACTGAAGCTTTCTTT. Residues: CASSKGRGSTEAFF.

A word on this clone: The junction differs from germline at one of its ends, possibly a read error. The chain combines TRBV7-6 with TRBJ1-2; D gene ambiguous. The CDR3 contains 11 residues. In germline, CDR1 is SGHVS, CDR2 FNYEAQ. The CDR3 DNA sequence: TGTGCCAGCAATCTGGCGGGTCTAGGCAGCTTC. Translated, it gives CASNLAGLGSF.

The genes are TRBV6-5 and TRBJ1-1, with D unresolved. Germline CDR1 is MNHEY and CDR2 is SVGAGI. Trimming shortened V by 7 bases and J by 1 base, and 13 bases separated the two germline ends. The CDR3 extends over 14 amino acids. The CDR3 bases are TGTGCCAGCACCCCACCCCATAGGAACACTGAAGCTTTCTTT. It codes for CASTPPHRNTEAFF.

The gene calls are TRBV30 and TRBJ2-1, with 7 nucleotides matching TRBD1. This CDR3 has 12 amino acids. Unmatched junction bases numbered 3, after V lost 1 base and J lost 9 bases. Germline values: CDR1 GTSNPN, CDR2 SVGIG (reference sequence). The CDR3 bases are TGTGCCTGGAGTGGACAGGGTGGTGAGCAGTTCTTC. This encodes CAWSGQGGEQFF.

Here the CDR3 DNA reads TGTGCCAGCAGTGTCCGGGACTTCGGGGAAGATACGCAGTATTTT. The encoded protein is CASSVRDFGEDTQYF. The chain couples TRBV28 to TRBJ2-3; D perhaps matches TRBD2 (6 bases). Germline values: CDR1 MDHEN, CDR2 SYDVKM. Trimming pared 5 bases from V and 5 bases from J, leaving 17 bases between. This CDR3 spans 15 amino acids.

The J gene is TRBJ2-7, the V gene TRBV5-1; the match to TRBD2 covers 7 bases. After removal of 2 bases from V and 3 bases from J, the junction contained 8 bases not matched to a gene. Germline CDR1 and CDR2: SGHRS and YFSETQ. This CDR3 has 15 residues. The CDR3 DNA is TGCGCCAGCAGCTTCTCTAGCGGAGCAGACTACGAGCAGTACTTC. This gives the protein CASSFSSGADYEQYF.

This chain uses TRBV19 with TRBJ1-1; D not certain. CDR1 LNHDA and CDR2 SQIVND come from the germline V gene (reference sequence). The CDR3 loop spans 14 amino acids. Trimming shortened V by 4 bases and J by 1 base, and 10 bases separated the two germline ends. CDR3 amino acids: CASSTQRTNTEAFF. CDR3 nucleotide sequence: TGTGCCAGTAGTACACAGCGGACGAACACTGAAGCTTTCTTT.

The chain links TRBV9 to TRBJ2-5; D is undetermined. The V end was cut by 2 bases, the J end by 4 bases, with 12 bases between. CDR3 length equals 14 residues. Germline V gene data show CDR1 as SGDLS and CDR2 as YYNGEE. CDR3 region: CASSVSSGAETQYF. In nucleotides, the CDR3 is TGTGCCAGCAGCGTTTCTTCAGGCGCAGAGACCCAGTACTTC.

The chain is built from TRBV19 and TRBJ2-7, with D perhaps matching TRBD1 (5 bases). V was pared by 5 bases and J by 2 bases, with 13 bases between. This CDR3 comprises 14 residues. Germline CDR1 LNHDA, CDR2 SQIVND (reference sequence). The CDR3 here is CASSETANTYEQYF. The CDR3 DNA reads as TGTGCCAGTAGTGAGACAGCCAATACCTACGAGCAGTACTTC.

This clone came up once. The CDR3 nucleotides read TGTGCCAGCAGCCCCGGGACGCTAGCGGGAGGGCCCCCAGATACGCAGTATTTT. As protein: CASSPGTLAGGPPDTQYF. The genes are TRBV11-3 and TRBJ2-3; 12 positions match TRBD2. J lost 4 bases, V lost 5 bases, and 13 bases had no gene match. The germline CDR1 and CDR2 sequences are SGHNT and YENEEA. CDR3 length equals 18 residues.

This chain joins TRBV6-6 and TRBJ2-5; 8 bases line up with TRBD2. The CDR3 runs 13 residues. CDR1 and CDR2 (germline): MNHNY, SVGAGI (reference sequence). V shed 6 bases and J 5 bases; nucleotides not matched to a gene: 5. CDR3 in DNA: TGTGCCAGCAGACCAGCGGGAGAGGAGACCCAGTACTTC. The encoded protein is CASRPAGEETQYF.

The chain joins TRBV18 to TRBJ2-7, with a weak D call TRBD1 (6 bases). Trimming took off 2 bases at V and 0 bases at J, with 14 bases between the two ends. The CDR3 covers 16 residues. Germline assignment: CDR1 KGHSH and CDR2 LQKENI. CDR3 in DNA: TGTGCCAGCTCACCAATTAAGGGGGTAAGCTCCTACGAGCAGTACTTC. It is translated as CASSPIKGVSSYEQYF.

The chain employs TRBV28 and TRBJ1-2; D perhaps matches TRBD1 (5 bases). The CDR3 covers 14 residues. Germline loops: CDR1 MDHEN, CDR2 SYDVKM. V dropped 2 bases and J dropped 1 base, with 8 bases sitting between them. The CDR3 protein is CASSLGGVNYGYTF. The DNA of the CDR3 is TGTGCCAGCAGTTTAGGAGGGGTTAACTATGGCTACACCTTC.

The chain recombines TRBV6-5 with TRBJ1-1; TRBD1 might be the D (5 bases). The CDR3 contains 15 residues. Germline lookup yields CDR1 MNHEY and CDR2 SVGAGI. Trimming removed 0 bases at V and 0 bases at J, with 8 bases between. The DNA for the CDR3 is TGTGCCAGCAGTTACTCCCAGGGCCTGAACACTGAAGCTTTCTTT. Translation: CASSYSQGLNTEAFF.

CDR3 sequence (DNA): TGTGCCAGTAGTATCCCGACAGGGTCGAAGCAGCCCCAGCATTTT. Translation gives CASSIPTGSKQPQHF. V is TRBV19 and J is TRBJ1-5, with 7 bases fitting TRBD1. J gave up 7 bases and V 3 bases, and 9 bases lay outside the gene matches. CDR3 size: 15 residues. CDR1 LNHDA and CDR2 SQIVND come from the germline V gene (reference sequence).

In DNA, the CDR3 is TGTGCCAGCAGCCCTGGGCGTTACGAGCAGTACTTC. Amino acids: CASSPGRYEQYF. V usage is TRBV28 and J usage is TRBJ2-7; D ambiguous. The CDR3 extends over 12 amino acids. Germline V gives CDR1 MDHEN, CDR2 SYDVKM. V was cut by 6 bases and J by 4 bases, with 10 bases left in between.

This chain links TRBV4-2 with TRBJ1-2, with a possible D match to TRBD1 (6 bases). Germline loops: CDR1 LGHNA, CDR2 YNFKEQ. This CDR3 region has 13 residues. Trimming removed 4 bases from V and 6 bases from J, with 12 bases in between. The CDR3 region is CASSRTTGNGYTF. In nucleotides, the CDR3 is TGTGCCAGCAGCCGCACCACAGGGAATGGCTACACCTTC.

DNA for the CDR3: TGTGCCATCAGTGAAGGGACATTAGGAAATGAAAAACTGTTTTTT. As protein: CAISEGTLGNEKLFF. The chain employs TRBV10-3 and TRBJ1-4; D might be TRBD1 (6 bases). With 3 bases removed from V and 5 bases from J, the gap between germline ends came to 13 bases. CDR1 is ENHRY, CDR2 SYGVKD, per germline. The CDR3 consists of 15 residues.